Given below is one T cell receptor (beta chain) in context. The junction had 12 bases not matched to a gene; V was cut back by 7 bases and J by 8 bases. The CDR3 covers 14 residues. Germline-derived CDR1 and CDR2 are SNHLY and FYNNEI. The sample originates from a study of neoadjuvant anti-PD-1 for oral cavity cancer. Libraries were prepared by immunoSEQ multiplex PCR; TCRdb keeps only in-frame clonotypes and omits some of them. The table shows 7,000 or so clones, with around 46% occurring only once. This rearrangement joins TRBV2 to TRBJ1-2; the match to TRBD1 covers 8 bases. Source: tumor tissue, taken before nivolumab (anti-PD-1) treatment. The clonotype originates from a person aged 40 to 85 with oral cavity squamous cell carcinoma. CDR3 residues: CASKGTGGFGGYTF. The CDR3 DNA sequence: TGTGCCAGCAAGGGAACAGGGGGATTCGGAGGCTACACCTTC.